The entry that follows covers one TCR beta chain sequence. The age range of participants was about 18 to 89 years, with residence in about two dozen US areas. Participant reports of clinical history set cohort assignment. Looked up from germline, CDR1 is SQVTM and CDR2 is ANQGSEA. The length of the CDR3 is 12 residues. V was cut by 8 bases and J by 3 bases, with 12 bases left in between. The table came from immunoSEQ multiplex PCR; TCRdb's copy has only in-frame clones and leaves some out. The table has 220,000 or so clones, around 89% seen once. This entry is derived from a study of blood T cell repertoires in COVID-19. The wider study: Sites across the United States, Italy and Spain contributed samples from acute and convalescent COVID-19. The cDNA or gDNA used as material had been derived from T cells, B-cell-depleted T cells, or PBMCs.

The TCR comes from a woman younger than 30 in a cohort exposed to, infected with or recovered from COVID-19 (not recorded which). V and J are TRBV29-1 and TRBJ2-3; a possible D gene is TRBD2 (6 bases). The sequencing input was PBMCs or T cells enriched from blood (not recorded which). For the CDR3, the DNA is TGCAGCTTGCAGGAGGGGACAGATACGCAGTATTTT. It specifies CSLQEGTDTQYF.